A single sample gave rise to the 4 T cell receptor beta chains below, sequenced in a study of shared clonotypes between healthy human individuals. Assay used: immunoSEQ multiplex PCR; TCRdb lists only in-frame clones, some missing. The sample shows about 2 million clones, roughly 94% of them seen only once. The sequenced sample consisted of naive CD4+ T cells sorted from blood. The sample's subset: CD45RA+ positively selected. These receptors originate from a young man in good health.

The gene calls are TRBV30 and TRBJ1-6; D call uncertain. From germline, CDR1 is GTSNPN and CDR2 SVGIG (reference sequence). The CDR3 has 14 residues. The V and J ends lost 2 bases and 5 bases respectively, with 10 bases between them. The CDR3 DNA sequence: TGTGCCTGGAGTATAGGGCTTAATAATTCACCCCTCCACTTT. This encodes CAWSIGLNNSPLHF.

CDR3 region: CASSHRGVTSGMTDTQYF. The DNA for the CDR3 is TGCGCCAGCAGCCACCGGGGCGTCACTAGCGGGATGACAGATACGCAGTATTTT. The V call is TRBV5-1, the J call TRBJ2-3; 10 nucleotides line up with TRBD2. The V gene's germline CDR1 is SGHRS and CDR2 YFSETQ. This CDR3 comprises 18 residues. V was pared by 4 bases and J by 3 bases, with 14 bases of the junction left unmatched.

The rearrangement links TRBV5-1 to TRBJ2-3; D not resolved. Between the trimmed V and J ends, which lost 0 bases and 4 bases, there was a span of 9 bases. This CDR3 has 14 residues. Germline V gives CDR1 SGHRS, CDR2 YFSETQ. CDR3 coding DNA: TGCGCCAGCAGCTTGGGTAGTGGGGCAGATACGCAGTATTTT. Translation: CASSLGSGADTQYF.

For the CDR3, the DNA is TGTGCCAGTATGTGGGCTGGGGCCAACGTCCTGACTTTC. Protein sequence: CASMWAGANVLTF. The V call is TRBV19, the J call TRBJ2-6; D is ambiguous. The CDR3 contains 13 residues. Per germline, CDR1 LNHDA and CDR2 SQIVND (reference sequence). V lost 7 bases, J lost 2 bases, and 6 bases lay in between.